This T cell receptor beta chain derives from a study of low-dose radiotherapy and immunotherapy resistance in tumors. cDNA synthesis used a TRAV/TRBV-specific primer set for both chains. TCRs underwent 20 PCR cycles of amplification with a constant-region primer and V-primer adapter. TCRdb re-called the reads with MiXCR, one entry per CDR3 protein. Here the sample spans 8,500 to 14,000 distinct CDR3 sequences, 50% to 70% being singletons. CDR1 is SGHAT and CDR2 is FQDESV in the germline V gene (reference sequence). Trimming pared 3 bases from V and 5 bases from J, leaving 8 bases between. CDR3 size: 13 residues.

V is TRBV11-1 and J is TRBJ2-1, with D unclear. This receptor was obtained from a human donor with advanced metastatic prostate, ovarian, gallbladder or colorectal cancer (not recorded which). This table probably holds off-target reads from a library built for another chain. The chain's CDR3 is CASSFPVNNEQFF. As DNA, the CDR3 is TGTGCCAGCAGCTTCCCGGTAAACAATGAGCAGTTCTTC.